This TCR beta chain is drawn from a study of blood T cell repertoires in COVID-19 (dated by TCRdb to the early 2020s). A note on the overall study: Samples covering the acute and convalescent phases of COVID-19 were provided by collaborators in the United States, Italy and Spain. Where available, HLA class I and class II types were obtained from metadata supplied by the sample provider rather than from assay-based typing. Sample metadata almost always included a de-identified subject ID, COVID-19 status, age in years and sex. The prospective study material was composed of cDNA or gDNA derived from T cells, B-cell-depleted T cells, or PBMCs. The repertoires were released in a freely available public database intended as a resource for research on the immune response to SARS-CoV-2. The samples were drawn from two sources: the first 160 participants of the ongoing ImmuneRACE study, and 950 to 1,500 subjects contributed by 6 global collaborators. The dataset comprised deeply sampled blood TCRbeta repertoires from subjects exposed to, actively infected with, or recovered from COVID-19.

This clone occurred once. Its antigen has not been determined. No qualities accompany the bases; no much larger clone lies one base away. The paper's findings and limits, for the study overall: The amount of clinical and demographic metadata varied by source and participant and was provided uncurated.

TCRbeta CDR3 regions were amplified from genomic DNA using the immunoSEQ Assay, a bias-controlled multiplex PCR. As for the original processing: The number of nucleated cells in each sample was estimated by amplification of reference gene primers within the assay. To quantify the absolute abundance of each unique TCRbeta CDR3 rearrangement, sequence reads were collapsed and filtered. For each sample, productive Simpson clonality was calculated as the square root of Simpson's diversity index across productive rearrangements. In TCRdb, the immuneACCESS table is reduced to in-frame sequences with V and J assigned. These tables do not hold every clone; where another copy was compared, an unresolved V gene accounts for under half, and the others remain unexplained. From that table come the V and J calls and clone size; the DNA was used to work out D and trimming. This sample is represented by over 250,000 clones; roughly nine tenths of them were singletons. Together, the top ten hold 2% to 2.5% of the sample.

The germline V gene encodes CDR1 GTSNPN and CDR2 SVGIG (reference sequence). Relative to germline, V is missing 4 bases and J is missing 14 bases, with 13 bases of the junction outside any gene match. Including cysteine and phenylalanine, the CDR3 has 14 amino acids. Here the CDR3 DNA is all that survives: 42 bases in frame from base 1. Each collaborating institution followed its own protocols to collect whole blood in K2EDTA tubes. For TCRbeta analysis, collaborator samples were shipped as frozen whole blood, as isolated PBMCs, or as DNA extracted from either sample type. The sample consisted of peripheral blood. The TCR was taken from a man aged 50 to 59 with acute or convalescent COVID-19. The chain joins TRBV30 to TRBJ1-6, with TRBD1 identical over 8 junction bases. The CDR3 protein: CAWTPGTGLMSLHF. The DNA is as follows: TGTGCCTGGACGCCGGGGACAGGCCTTATGTCCCTCCACTTT.